This T cell receptor (beta chain) was recovered during a study of T cell repertoires in cytomegalovirus infection. Study-level background: Matching HLA type, along with CMV infection, was indicated by public TCR beta signatures.

Via MiXCR, TCRdb re-called the reads, giving one row per CDR3 protein. This table holds around 320,000 distinct CDR3 sequences, around a tenth found once. General study results and limits: Cumulated frequencies of public TCR beta families served to identify carriers of CMV plus the relevant HLA.

Details on this clonotype: What it recognizes is unknown.

Germline loops: CDR1 WSHSY, CDR2 SAAADI. Trimming left V 4 bases short and J 5 bases short, with 3 bases between. This CDR3 has 11 amino acids. The receptor's source is a human donor in good health (CMV status not recorded). Some clones in this sample may be carry-over from other donors' samples. The sequenced material came from PBMCs. The chain couples TRBV10-2 to TRBJ2-1; D ambiguous. Here the CDR3 DNA reads TGCGCCAGCAGTGGACACAATGAGCAGTTCTTC. Translating gives CASSGHNEQFF.